These 27 T cell receptor beta chains share one sample of origin, sequenced in a study of blood T cell repertoires in COVID-19. Using immunoSEQ multiplex PCR, the repertoire was profiled, and TCRdb retains in-frame clones only, with some absent. The table lists approximately 240,000 clones, nearly 90% of them singletons, with approximately 2% in the top ten. What was sequenced was peripheral blood. These receptors all come from a woman between 35 and 50 years old who had recovered from COVID-19.

CDR3 DNA sequence: TGTGCCAGCAGCTTTGGGACAGGGAACACTGAAGCTTTCTTT. This encodes CASSFGTGNTEAFF. The chain couples TRBV3-1 (or the pseudogene TRBV3-2) to TRBJ1-1; TRBD1 matches 8 bases. The CDR3 spans 14 residues. Germline V gene data show CDR1 as LGHDT and CDR2 as YNNKEL (reference sequence). The J segment lost 1 base and the V segment lost 5 bases, leaving 3 bases of the junction unmatched.

The chain joins TRBV27 to TRBJ1-1; TRBD1 aligns across 12 bases. With 5 bases clipped from V and 7 bases from J, the junction kept 14 bases outside the gene matches. This CDR3 is 17 amino acids long. Germline lookup yields CDR1 MNHEY and CDR2 SMNVEV (reference sequence). Here the CDR3 reads CASSPTSGTGGVYEAFF. The CDR3 DNA sequence: TGTGCCAGCAGTCCAACCTCCGGGACAGGGGGCGTATATGAAGCTTTCTTT.

The CDR3 nucleotides are TGTGCCAGCAGCTTAGTCGCCTGGCAGACAGGGGGCTACGGCTACACCTTC. This translates into CASSLVAWQTGGYGYTF. V usage is TRBV7-8 and J usage is TRBJ1-2, with 10 bases matching TRBD1. From germline, CDR1 is SGHVS and CDR2 FQNEAQ. V lost 1 base, J lost 8 bases, and 13 bases stayed unmatched. This CDR3 contains 17 residues.

The chain links TRBV5-1 to TRBJ1-4; D may be TRBD1 (5 bases). V was cut by 0 bases and J by 4 bases, with 10 bases left in between. The CDR3 has 15 residues. Germline CDR1 reads SGHRS; CDR2 reads YFSETQ. The CDR3 is CASSLDQGFNEKLFF. The CDR3 DNA follows: TGCGCCAGCAGCTTGGATCAGGGCTTTAATGAAAAACTGTTTTTT.

This clone showed up just a few times. V gene TRBV7-9 combines with J gene TRBJ2-7, with D maybe TRBD2 (6 bases). CDR3 length: 16 amino acids. The germline CDR1 and CDR2 sequences are SEHNR and FQNEAQ (reference sequence). The ends were cut back, 4 bases at V and 5 bases at J, with 21 bases in the middle. The chain's CDR3 is CASSYLPGDGPNEQYF. CDR3 nucleotides: TGTGCCAGCAGCTACCTGCCGGGAGACGGGCCCAACGAGCAGTACTTC. Full variable domain (missing parts from reference TRBV7-9 and TRBJ2-7): DTGVSQNPRHKITKRGQNVTFRCDPISEHNRLYWYRQTLGQGPEFLTYFQNEAQLEKSRLLSDRFSAERPKGSFSTLEIQRTEQGDSAMYLCASSYLPGDGPNEQYFGPGTRLTVT.

V and J are TRBV9 and TRBJ1-4, with 9 nucleotides matching TRBD1. With V trimmed by 4 bases and J by 8 bases, 12 bases remained unmatched. From germline, CDR1 is SGDLS and CDR2 YYNGEE. This CDR3 is built from 16 residues. As DNA, the CDR3 is TGTGCCAGCAGCCACCGTCCCGGGACAGGGACGGAAAAACTGTTTTTT. Translating it yields CASSHRPGTGTEKLFF.

V usage is TRBV12-5 and J usage is TRBJ1-1; 7 bases align to TRBD1. The CDR3 runs to 14 residues. The V gene's germline CDR1 is LGHNT and CDR2 FRNRAP. V shed 8 bases, J shed 1 base, and the junction held 7 bases outside the gene matches. The CDR3 DNA sequence: TGTGCTAGTCACCTCTCAGGGGGGAACACTGAAGCTTTCTTT. It codes for CASHLSGGNTEAFF. Based on the CDR3 plus reference TRBV12-5 and TRBJ1-1, the full variable domain is DARVTQTPRHKVTEMGQEVTMRCQPILGHNTVFWYRQTMMQGLELLAYFRNRAPLDDSGMPKDRFSAEMPDATLATLKIQPSEPRDSAVYFCASHLSGGNTEAFFGQGTRLTVV.

The chain joins TRBV19 to TRBJ2-1; no definite D call. The CDR3 sequence is 14 residues long. The ends were cut back, 7 bases at V and 5 bases at J, with 15 bases in the middle. Germline CDR1 is LNHDA and CDR2 is SQIVND (reference sequence). DNA of the CDR3: TGTGCCAGTAACGGCCGGAAGAGGCACAATGAGCAGTTCTTC. Translation: CASNGRKRHNEQFF.

The chain combines TRBV11-3 with TRBJ2-5; no clear D. Per germline, CDR1 SGHNT and CDR2 YENEEA. The CDR3 totals 14 residues. V gave up 1 base and J gave up 1 base, with 7 bases separating them. This chain's CDR3 is CASSLALAQETQYF. In nucleotides, the CDR3 is TGTGCCAGCAGCTTAGCACTCGCCCAAGAGACCCAGTACTTC.

Here the CDR3 DNA reads TGTGCCAGTAGGAAGGGACAGGGGGTCTACGAGCAGTACTTC. This encodes CASRKGQGVYEQYF. This chain links TRBV19 with TRBJ2-7; 11 nucleotides line up with TRBD1. Germline V gives CDR1 LNHDA, CDR2 SQIVND (reference sequence). V trimming: 6 bases; J trimming: 3 bases; junction bases outside the gene matches: 4. This CDR3 is 14 amino acids long. The complete variable domain, with remaining parts taken from reference TRBV19 and TRBJ2-7, reads DGGITQSPKYLFRKEGQNVTLSCEQNLNHDAMYWYRQDPGQGLRLIYYSQIVNDFQKGDIAEGYSVSREKKESFPLTVTSAQKNPTAFYLCASRKGQGVYEQYFGPGTRLTVT.

This rearrangement joins TRBV30 to TRBJ2-1; TRBD2 matches at 10 bases. CDR3 length: 18 residues. V gave up 1 base and J gave up 3 bases; unmatched junction bases: 12. Looked up from germline, CDR1 is GTSNPN and CDR2 is SVGIG (reference sequence). The CDR3 coding sequence is TGTGCCTGGAGTGGACGGGCTAGCGGGAGAGGGGGCTACAATGAGCAGTTCTTC. This codes for CAWSGRASGRGGYNEQFF.

V gene TRBV7-8 combines with J gene TRBJ1-2, with TRBD1 identical over 10 bases. This CDR3 is 15 amino acids long. The V and J ends lost 4 bases and 8 bases, in that order; junction bases with no gene match: 10. Germline V gene lookup returns CDR1 SGHVS and CDR2 FQNEAQ. The CDR3 DNA reads TGTGCCAGCAGCTCGAGATCCGGGACAGGGGACGGCTACACCTTC. As protein: CASSSRSGTGDGYTF.

The gene calls are TRBV7-2 and TRBJ2-1; the match to TRBD2 covers 8 bases. The length of the CDR3 is 15 residues. Germline V lookup: CDR1 SGHTA, CDR2 FQGNSA. V gave up 1 base and J gave up 6 bases; unmatched junction bases: 5. CDR3 DNA sequence: TGTGCCAGCAGCTTAGAGGGACTAGGGGGCAATGAGCAGTTCTTC. Its protein is CASSLEGLGGNEQFF.

V gene TRBV5-8 combines with J gene TRBJ2-7; 10 bases align to TRBD1. The CDR3 runs 16 residues. Germline lookup yields CDR1 SGHTS and CDR2 YDEGEE. The V segment lost 7 bases and the J segment 1 base; nucleotides outside the gene matches: 11. CDR3 DNA: TGTGCCAGCCGACGCTCCGGGACAGGGGCATCCTACGAGCAGTACTTC. This sequence encodes CASRRSGTGASYEQYF.

The V gene is TRBV9, the J gene TRBJ1-1; 7 nucleotides line up with TRBD1. Germline loops: CDR1 SGDLS, CDR2 YYNGEE. This CDR3 spans 15 amino acids. The junction had 7 bases not matched to a gene; V was cut back by 4 bases and J by 1 base. The chain's CDR3 is CASSSEGAWNTEAFF. DNA of the CDR3: TGTGCCAGCAGCTCCGAGGGGGCATGGAACACTGAAGCTTTCTTT.

This clone was seen once. The chain has TRBV27 and TRBJ2-7; TRBD1 aligns across 7 bases. Germline CDR1 MNHEY, CDR2 SMNVEV (reference sequence). Unmatched junction bases numbered 17, after V lost 6 bases and J lost 3 bases. This CDR3 contains 17 residues. For the CDR3, the DNA is TGTGCCAGCAGCCGAACCCTCCCTCAGCGGACAGGCTACGAGCAGTACTTC. It encodes CASSRTLPQRTGYEQYF.

The chain carries TRBV4-3 and TRBJ2-7; 8 nucleotides align to TRBD1. This CDR3 region has 15 residues. Losses at the gene ends were 1 base for V and 2 bases for J; bases not matched to a gene: 4. Germline lookup yields CDR1 LGHNA and CDR2 YSLEER. CDR3 bases: TGCGCCAGCAGCCAAGCCTCGGGACAGGCCTACGAGCAGTACTTC. The encoded protein is CASSQASGQAYEQYF.

This clone was picked up a small number of times. The chain couples TRBV7-2 to TRBJ2-3; tentative D call: TRBD2 (5 bases). The germline V gene encodes CDR1 SGHTA and CDR2 FQGNSA. With 5 bases removed from V and 5 bases from J, the gap between germline ends came to 26 bases. CDR3 length: 18 amino acids. CDR3 residues: CASSPPPTGKLFGDTQYF. The CDR3 DNA is TGTGCCAGCAGCCCACCCCCGACCGGGAAATTGTTTGGAGATACGCAGTATTTT.

V gene TRBV21-1 combines with J gene TRBJ2-7; the DNA was not used to check the table's D call, TRBD1. TRBV21-1 is a recognized pseudogene. The CDR3 is 14 amino acids. CDR3 loop: CASSKAGQTYEQYF. Written as DNA, the CDR3 is TGTGCCAGCAGCAAAGCAGGACAGACCTACGAGCAGTACTTC.

This clone was detected a few times. The V gene is TRBV25-1, the J gene TRBJ1-1; D ambiguous. CDR1 and CDR2 (germline): MGHDK, SYGVNS. The CDR3 sequence is 13 residues long. V shed 1 base and J shed 3 bases, with 6 bases lying between them. CDR3 sequence reads: CASSEFRDTEAFF. CDR3 sequence (DNA): TGTGCCAGCAGTGAATTTCGGGACACTGAAGCTTTCTTT. Full variable domain (remainder filled in from reference TRBV25-1 and TRBJ1-1): EADIYQTPRYLVIGTGKKITLECSQTMGHDKMYWYQQDPGMELHLIHYSYGVNSTEKGDLSSESTVSRIRTEHFPLTLESARPSHTSQYLCASSEFRDTEAFFGQGTRLTVV.

This clone was seen a few times. V is TRBV12-5 and J is TRBJ1-5; possibly TRBD1 for D (6 bases). V lost 0 bases and J 5 bases, leaving 29 bases between the germline ends. Germline-derived CDR1 and CDR2 are LGHNT and FRNRAP. CDR3 size: 21 residues. CDR3 sequence (DNA): TGTGCTAGTGGTTTGGTAGCAGACCGGGACAAGGTTCCCACACTAGATCAGCCCCAGCATTTT. Its translation is CASGLVADRDKVPTLDQPQHF.

The chain joins TRBV7-2 to TRBJ2-7; 8 nucleotides match TRBD2. J was trimmed by 4 bases and V by 0 bases; bases with no gene match: 5. Germline loops: CDR1 SGHTA, CDR2 FQGNSA. The CDR3 covers 15 residues. CDR3 region: CASSLASASGYEQYF. The CDR3 DNA sequence: TGTGCCAGCAGCTTAGCGTCGGCTAGCGGGTACGAGCAGTACTTC.

The chain carries TRBV5-1 and TRBJ1-6, with 7 bases aligning to TRBD1. CDR1 and CDR2 (germline): SGHRS, YFSETQ. CDR3 length: 15 amino acids. V dropped 5 bases and J dropped 7; count of bases not matched to a gene: 9. The CDR3 nucleotides are TGCGCCAGCAGTTCCGGGACAGTCATAAATTCACCCCTCCACTTT. This encodes CASSSGTVINSPLHF.

The CDR3 reads CASSSPRRSYTGELFF. CDR3 bases: TGTGCCAGCAGTTCCCCGCGGCGGAGCTACACCGGGGAGCTGTTTTTT. The chain combines TRBV28 with TRBJ2-2; D is uncertain. This CDR3 has 16 residues. Trimming stripped 4 bases from V and 3 bases from J, with 15 bases between. CDR1 is MDHEN, CDR2 SYDVKM, per germline.

A remark on this clone: The same CDR3 is also encoded by other DNA sequences in this sample. The rearrangement uses TRBV19 and TRBJ2-7, with 10 bases that match TRBD1. Germline lookup yields CDR1 LNHDA and CDR2 SQIVND (reference sequence). Germline trimming cut 1 base from V and 2 bases from J; bases unmatched to any gene: 2. The CDR3 runs to 15 residues. CDR3 in DNA: TGTGCCAGTAGTATAGGGGGGACAGGGGCCTACGAGCAGTACTTC. Protein: CASSIGGTGAYEQYF. Looking up the rest from reference TRBV19 and TRBJ2-7 gives the full variable domain: DGGITQSPKYLFRKEGQNVTLSCEQNLNHDAMYWYRQDPGQGLRLIYYSQIVNDFQKGDIAEGYSVSREKKESFPLTVTSAQKNPTAFYLCASSIGGTGAYEQYFGPGTRLTVT.

The chain recombines TRBV4-3 with TRBJ1-6, with D uncertain. In germline, CDR1 is LGHNA, CDR2 YSLEER. The CDR3 consists of 15 residues. Trimming took 1 base from V and 5 from J, leaving 9 bases between them. CDR3 region: CASSQAGWNNSPLHF. DNA of the CDR3: TGCGCCAGCAGCCAAGCCGGGTGGAATAATTCACCCCTCCACTTT.

The rearrangement uses TRBV7-2 and TRBJ2-3; D remains unclear. V gave up 0 bases and J gave up 4 bases, with 11 bases separating them. CDR3 length equals 15 residues. Per the germline V gene, CDR1 is SGHTA and CDR2 is FQGNSA. The CDR3 region is CASSLARAMADTQYF. As DNA, the CDR3 is TGTGCCAGCAGCTTAGCGCGCGCGATGGCAGATACGCAGTATTTT.